These T cell receptor beta chains were read from a single sample in a study of T cell responses to AZD1222 COVID-19 vaccine. Only in-frame clones appear in the TCRdb table, and some are missing; sequencing was by immunoSEQ multiplex PCR. The sample contains some 150,000 clones, over 85% of which appear only once. The material sequenced was peripheral blood, taken on day 0 of AZD1222 vaccination. All receptors come from an adult in good health. Each CDR3 is given with its conserved first and last residue. A D gene is named only where the DNA matches it firmly. Size tells how often a clone was seen (once, few, many) or the class of an expanded clone, and some rows leave it out.

size: -
D: TRBD2
V: TRBV7-2
J: TRBJ2-1
CDR3: CASSLGAGGVYNEQFF
DNA: TGTGCCAGCAGCTTAGGGGCCGGGGGGGTCTACAATGAGCAGTTCTTC

size: -
D: -
V: TRBV5-1
J: TRBJ2-7
CDR3: CASSMDATGRAGAYEQYF
DNA: TGCGCCAGCAGCATGGATGCGACAGGGAGGGCGGGAGCGTACGAGCAGTACTTC

size: few
D: -
V: TRBV13
J: TRBJ1-5
CDR3: CASSLGDSNQPQHF
DNA: TGTGCCAGCAGCTTAGGAGATAGCAATCAGCCCCAGCATTTT

size: -
D: -
V: TRBV6-2/TRBV6-3
J: TRBJ2-7
CDR3: CASSYSGQGGPYEQYF
DNA: TGTGCCAGCAGTTACTCAGGCCAGGGGGGACCCTACGAGCAGTACTTC

size: -
D: TRBD2
V: TRBV18
J: TRBJ2-5
CDR3: CASSPLASGGTQETQYF
DNA: TGTGCCAGCTCACCATTGGCTAGCGGGGGGACCCAAGAGACCCAGTACTTC

size: -
D: -
V: TRBV27
J: TRBJ1-2
CDR3: CASSPPGGANYGYTF
DNA: TGTGCCAGCAGTCCCCCGGGGGGGGCCAACTATGGCTACACCTTC

size: -
D: -
V: TRBV5-8
J: TRBJ1-4
CDR3: CASSLERPPGGEKLFF
DNA: TGTGCCAGCAGCTTGGAACGGCCTCCCGGAGGTGAAAAACTGTTTTTT

size: -
D: -
V: TRBV23-1
J: TRBJ1-4
CDR3: CASSPGHVGEKLFF
DNA: TGCGCCAGCAGTCCCGGACACGTGGGGGAAAAACTGTTTTTT

size: -
D: TRBD2
V: TRBV2
J: TRBJ2-2
CDR3: CASRSGRGTGELFF
DNA: TGTGCCAGCAGGTCCGGGAGGGGGACCGGGGAGCTGTTTTTT

size: once
D: -
V: TRBV7-9
J: TRBJ1-4
CDR3: CASSRRRDGANEKLFF
DNA: TGTGCCAGCAGCAGGCGCCGGGACGGGGCGAATGAAAAACTGTTTTTT

size: -
D: -
V: TRBV27
J: TRBJ1-4
CDR3: CASSLQGGEKLFF
DNA: TGTGCCAGCAGTTTACAGGGTGGGGAAAAACTGTTTTTT

size: -
D: TRBD1
V: TRBV7-9
J: TRBJ1-1
CDR3: CASSFTGTGGTEAFF
DNA: TGTGCCAGCAGCTTCACCGGGACAGGGGGGACTGAAGCTTTCTTT

size: -
D: -
V: TRBV4-3
J: TRBJ2-7
CDR3: CASSQDGGEQYF
DNA: TGCGCCAGCAGCCAAGACGGCGGCGAGCAGTACTTC

size: once
D: TRBD2
V: TRBV6-2/TRBV6-3
J: TRBJ2-7
CDR3: CASSYRTSGLSSYEQYF
DNA: TGTGCCAGCAGTTACAGGACTAGCGGGCTTAGCTCCTACGAGCAGTACTTC

size: -
D: -
V: TRBV7-3
J: TRBJ2-1
CDR3: CASSYSAVNEQFF
DNA: TGTGCCAGCAGCTACTCGGCCGTCAATGAGCAGTTCTTC

size: -
D: -
V: TRBV4-1
J: TRBJ1-2
CDR3: CASSLAGGYTF
DNA: TGCGCCAGCAGCCTAGCAGGAGGCTACACCTTC

size: -
D: -
V: TRBV6-6
J: TRBJ2-3
CDR3: CASSYVNTDTQYF
DNA: TGTGCCAGCAGTTACGTCAACACAGATACGCAGTATTTT

size: -
D: TRBD2
V: TRBV7-2
J: TRBJ2-3
CDR3: CASSLVSGGAHVDTQYF
DNA: TGTGCCAGCAGCTTAGTCAGCGGGGGGGCCCATGTAGATACGCAGTATTTT

size: -
D: -
V: TRBV28
J: TRBJ1-5
CDR3: CASSFAGAGQPQHF
DNA: TGTGCCAGCAGTTTCGCAGGGGCGGGACAGCCCCAGCATTTT

size: -
D: -
V: TRBV29-1
J: TRBJ2-7
CDR3: CSVGNSHEQYF
DNA: TGCAGCGTTGGGAACAGCCACGAGCAGTACTTC

size: -
D: -
V: TRBV11-3
J: TRBJ1-1
CDR3: CASSSTKREAFF
DNA: TGTGCCAGCAGCTCAACCAAACGCGAAGCTTTCTTT

size: -
D: -
V: TRBV19
J: TRBJ1-4
CDR3: CASSGREQGEKLFF
DNA: TGTGCCAGTAGTGGCAGGGAGCAGGGTGAAAAACTGTTTTTT

size: -
D: -
V: TRBV7-9
J: TRBJ1-1
CDR3: CASTRRENTEAFF
DNA: TGTGCCAGCACAAGGCGGGAGAACACTGAAGCTTTCTTT

size: -
D: -
V: TRBV11-2
J: TRBJ2-4
CDR3: CASSLDTRGIIQYF
DNA: TGTGCCAGCAGCTTAGACACGCGAGGGATCATTCAGTACTTC

size: -
D: -
V: TRBV28
J: TRBJ1-4
CDR3: CASSLPGSSNEKLFF
DNA: TGTGCCAGCAGTTTGCCGGGTAGCTCAAATGAAAAACTGTTTTTT

size: -
D: -
V: TRBV3-1/TRBV3-2
J: TRBJ1-5
CDR3: CASSQGVEGVQPQHF
DNA: TGTGCCAGCAGCCAGGGGGTGGAGGGAGTCCAGCCCCAGCATTTT

size: -
D: TRBD1
V: TRBV9
J: TRBJ1-3
CDR3: CASSVGQGASGNTIYF
DNA: TGTGCCAGCAGCGTAGGGCAGGGGGCATCGGGAAACACCATATATTTT

size: -
D: -
V: TRBV15
J: TRBJ2-1
CDR3: CATSRQIGPYNEQFF
DNA: TGTGCCACCAGCCGCCAAATCGGCCCCTACAATGAGCAGTTCTTC

size: -
D: TRBD1
V: TRBV7-2
J: TRBJ1-5
CDR3: CASSLRQGEQPQHF
DNA: TGTGCCAGCAGCTTAAGACAGGGGGAACAGCCCCAGCATTTT

size: -
D: -
V: TRBV7-8
J: TRBJ1-5
CDR3: CASSFAEGPQHF
DNA: TGTGCCAGCAGCTTCGCGGAGGGGCCCCAGCATTTT

size: -
D: -
V: TRBV5-3
J: TRBJ1-4
CDR3: CARSLGATNEKLFF
DNA: TGTGCCAGAAGCTTGGGGGCAACTAATGAAAAACTGTTTTTT

size: -
D: -
V: TRBV4-1
J: TRBJ1-5
CDR3: CASSQGRGYGNQPQHF
DNA: TGCGCCAGCAGCCAAGGACGGGGGTACGGCAATCAGCCCCAGCATTTT

size: once
D: -
V: TRBV2
J: TRBJ1-1
CDR3: CATSRDTEAFF
DNA: TGTGCCACATCGAGGGACACTGAAGCTTTCTTT

size: -
D: TRBD2
V: TRBV5-1
J: TRBJ2-1
CDR3: CASSLGLAGGEVFF
DNA: TGCGCCAGCAGCTTGGGTCTAGCGGGGGGTGAAGTGTTCTTC

size: -
D: -
V: TRBV29-1
J: TRBJ1-3
CDR3: CSVGAAGGNTIYF
DNA: TGCAGCGTTGGGGCCGCGGGTGGAAACACCATATATTTT

size: -
D: -
V: TRBV6-1
J: TRBJ2-7
CDR3: CASSETAHEQYF
DNA: TGTGCCAGCAGTGAAACCGCCCACGAGCAGTACTTC

size: -
D: -
V: TRBV28
J: TRBJ1-2
CDR3: CASSFGRAWTF
DNA: TGTGCCAGCAGTTTCGGACGGGCTTGGACCTTC

size: -
D: -
V: TRBV7-3
J: TRBJ1-1
CDR3: CASSYGSNTEAFF
DNA: TGTGCCAGCAGCTATGGTAGTAACACTGAAGCTTTCTTT

size: few
D: -
V: TRBV29-1
J: TRBJ1-1
CDR3: CSVDGNTEAFF
DNA: TGCAGCGTTGACGGAAACACTGAAGCTTTCTTT

size: -
D: TRBD1
V: TRBV9
J: TRBJ2-1
CDR3: CASSARGQSHNEQFF
DNA: TGTGCCAGCAGCGCCCGGGGACAGTCTCACAATGAGCAGTTCTTC

size: -
D: -
V: TRBV28
J: TRBJ1-1
CDR3: CASTLGGALGVAEAFF
DNA: TGTGCCAGCACCCTCGGGGGGGCCCTAGGGGTTGCTGAAGCTTTCTTT

size: -
D: TRBD1
V: TRBV9
J: TRBJ2-2
CDR3: CASSVLGQGYTGELFF
DNA: TGTGCCAGCAGCGTTCTAGGACAGGGCTACACCGGGGAGCTGTTTTTT

size: once
D: -
V: TRBV27
J: TRBJ1-1
CDR3: CASSPSGRVVTEAFF
DNA: TGTGCCAGCAGTCCCTCAGGGAGGGTGGTAACTGAAGCTTTCTTT

size: -
D: TRBD2
V: TRBV11-2
J: TRBJ2-5
CDR3: CASSFRAWTSGRGETQYF
DNA: TGTGCCAGCAGCTTTCGCGCCTGGACTAGCGGGAGAGGCGAGACCCAGTACTTC

size: few
D: -
V: TRBV6-5
J: TRBJ1-4
CDR3: CASSIQENEKLFF
DNA: TGTGCCAGCAGCATACAGGAGAATGAAAAACTGTTTTTT

size: -
D: TRBD2
V: TRBV7-2
J: TRBJ2-3
CDR3: CASSSLGLRRGTQYF
DNA: TGTGCCAGCAGCTCCCTTGGTCTTCGGCGGGGGACGCAGTATTTT

size: -
D: -
V: TRBV11-3
J: TRBJ1-3
CDR3: CASSLSPSSGNTIYF
DNA: TGTGCCAGCAGCTTATCGCCATCCTCTGGAAACACCATATATTTT

size: -
D: -
V: TRBV13
J: TRBJ2-7
CDR3: CASSSPAAYEQYF
DNA: TGTGCCAGCAGCTCGCCGGCAGCCTACGAGCAGTACTTC

size: -
D: TRBD1
V: TRBV30
J: TRBJ1-2
CDR3: CAWVGQLNYGYTF
DNA: TGTGCCTGGGTGGGACAGCTTAACTATGGCTACACCTTC

size: once
D: -
V: TRBV18
J: TRBJ2-7
CDR3: CASSPTSGQGYF
DNA: TGTGCCAGCTCACCCACTAGCGGACAGGGGTACTTC